This entry lists 11 T cell receptor beta chains sequenced from one sample in a study of shared clonotypes between healthy human individuals. TCRdb's table, derived via immunoSEQ multiplex PCR, lists solely in-frame clones and lacks some. The sample includes some 2,500,000 clones, under 95% of them seen just once. The sequencing sample was made of naive CD4+ T cells from PBMCs. Sample subset: CD45RA+ positively selected. All receptors come from a man between 18 and 35 years old in good health. Some clones in this sample may be carry-over from other donors' samples.

This chain uses TRBV9 with TRBJ2-6; 7 bases align to TRBD2. CDR3 length equals 14 residues. Germline-derived CDR1 and CDR2 are SGDLS and YYNGEE. Trimming took 3 bases from V and 7 from J; bases not matched to a gene: 4. In DNA, the CDR3 is TGTGCCAGCAGCGAACCAGCGGGAGCCAACGTCCTGACTTTC. As protein: CASSEPAGANVLTF.

The CDR3 nucleotides are TGTGCCAGCAGTTTATCGATAGTCACTGAAGCTTTCTTT. Encoded protein: CASSLSIVTEAFF. V and J are TRBV27 and TRBJ1-1; D remains unclear. Trimming stripped 0 bases from V and 4 bases from J, with 6 bases between. Germline lookup yields CDR1 MNHEY and CDR2 SMNVEV (reference sequence). This CDR3 is 13 amino acids long.

V gene TRBV9 combines with J gene TRBJ2-6; no reliable D call. CDR3 size: 17 residues. Trimming removed 0 bases from V and 0 bases from J, with 10 bases in between. Looked up from germline, CDR1 is SGDLS and CDR2 is YYNGEE. CDR3 protein: CASSVGKGNSGANVLTF. The CDR3 bases are TGTGCCAGCAGCGTAGGTAAAGGGAACTCTGGGGCCAACGTCCTGACTTTC.

V is TRBV15 and J is TRBJ1-5; D is ambiguous. Germline V lookup: CDR1 LNHNV, CDR2 YYDKDF (reference sequence). This CDR3 comprises 17 residues. Deletions cut 0 bases from V and 0 bases from J, with 12 bases between. Here the CDR3 reads CATSRDSMIHSNQPQHF. CDR3 coding DNA: TGTGCCACCAGCAGAGATAGTATGATTCATAGCAATCAGCCCCAGCATTTT.

The chain uses TRBV2 and TRBJ2-4; D unresolved. Germline lookup yields CDR1 SNHLY and CDR2 FYNNEI. CDR3 length: 13 amino acids. V shed 6 bases and J shed 2 bases, with 8 bases lying between them. CDR3 amino acids: CASSPTPKNIQYF. CDR3 DNA: TGTGCCAGCAGCCCGACCCCCAAAAACATTCAGTACTTC.

The chain uses TRBV6-1 and TRBJ2-3; the D gene could be TRBD1 or TRBD2 (5 bases each). The germline CDR1 and CDR2 sequences are MNHNS and SASEGT. V was clipped by 6 bases and J by 2 bases, with 15 bases between them. This CDR3 contains 15 residues. This CDR3 reads CASRDRDRTTDTQYF. CDR3 DNA: TGTGCCAGCAGGGACCGGGACCGGACCACAGATACGCAGTATTTT.

This chain uses TRBV7-9 with TRBJ1-2; weak D call: TRBD1 (5 bases). V was cut by 4 bases and J by 8 bases, with 17 bases left in between. The CDR3 covers 14 residues. The germline V gene encodes CDR1 SEHNR and CDR2 FQNEAQ (reference sequence). The CDR3 coding sequence is TGTGCCAGCAGCTACACGTCGGGAGGGGAGGGCTACACCTTC. Translating gives CASSYTSGGEGYTF.

The chain combines TRBV6-5 with TRBJ2-7; no firm D call. The CDR3 is 15 amino acids. Trimming removed 0 bases from V and 1 base from J, with 10 bases in between. Germline loops: CDR1 MNHEY, CDR2 SVGAGI. CDR3 nucleotide sequence: TGTGCCAGCAGTTACTCCGGTGTAGCATCCTACGAGCAGTACTTC. Residues: CASSYSGVASYEQYF.

The J gene is TRBJ2-5, the V gene TRBV6-6; possibly TRBD1 for D (5 bases). The CDR3 extends over 14 amino acids. Looked up from germline, CDR1 is MNHNY and CDR2 is SVGAGI (reference sequence). V was shortened by 0 bases and J by 0 bases, with 5 bases between the two germline ends. CDR3 in DNA: TGTGCCAGCAGTTACTCAGGGGACCAAGAGACCCAGTACTTC. This encodes CASSYSGDQETQYF.

This chain links TRBV5-1 with TRBJ2-3; the match to TRBD2 covers 7 bases. This CDR3 comprises 16 residues. V lost 5 bases and J lost 3; bases outside the gene matches: 12. Germline values: CDR1 SGHRS, CDR2 YFSETQ. The CDR3 is CASRLAPKAGTDTQYF. The CDR3 nucleotides are TGCGCCAGCAGACTAGCGCCAAAGGCAGGGACAGATACGCAGTATTTT.

The CDR3 DNA reads as TGTGCCAGCAGCCGACAGACAGGCTGGACTGAAGCTTTCTTT. Translating it yields CASSRQTGWTEAFF. J is TRBJ1-1 and V is TRBV7-9; D is possibly TRBD1 (6 bases). V gave up 5 bases and J gave up 5 bases, with 15 bases separating them. The germline V gene has CDR1 SEHNR and CDR2 FQNEAQ (reference sequence). The CDR3 loop spans 14 amino acids.